These T cell receptor beta chains were read from a single sample in a study of T-cell reconstitution after alpha-beta-depleted transplantation in children. Using its own MiXCR run on the PCR reads, TCRdb lists one record per CDR3 protein. Of hundreds of thousands of distinct CDR3 sequences listed, 24% are singletons. The material sequenced was PBMCs, mostly from graft donor cells, taken 360 days after TCRalphabeta/CD19-depleted stem cell transplant. All receptors come from a female patient between 2 and 15 years old who had a stem cell transplant for congenital amegakaryocytic thrombocytopenia, so the T cells may come from the graft donor. Both conserved end residues are part of each CDR3. A D gene is named only where the DNA matches it firmly. Not every row has a clone size; where given, it reads once, few, many or a size class.

J gene,D gene,clone size,V gene,CDR3 DNA,CDR3 protein
TRBJ2-3,-,-,TRBV20-1,TGCAGTGCTAGAGATCTCTGGCGTCGCACAGATACGCAGTATTTT,CSARDLWRRTDTQYF
TRBJ2-2,TRBD1,few,TRBV25-1,TGTGCCAGCTGGGGACAGGGGGCTGGAGGGGAGCTGTTTTTT,CASWGQGAGGELFF
TRBJ2-7,-,few,TRBV11-2,TGTGCCAGCAGCTTAGAAGTGGGGTCTATCTACGAGCAGTACTTC,CASSLEVGSIYEQYF
TRBJ1-1,-,few,TRBV20-1,TGCAGTGCCCAGAGGAATACGGCTTTCTTT,CSAQRNTAFF
TRBJ2-2,TRBD2,-,TRBV3-1,TGTGCCAGCAGCCAAGGGACTAGCGGTTACACCGGGGAGCTGTTTTTT,CASSQGTSGYTGELFF
TRBJ2-7,-,-,TRBV20-1,TGCAGTGCTAGTCGGTCGGCCCCCGTGGGGGAGCAGTACTTC,CSASRSAPVGEQYF
TRBJ1-2,-,-,TRBV29-1,TGCAGCGTTGAAGAATATTCCCCAAAATTACTCAACTATGGCTACACCTTC,CSVEEYSPKLLNYGYTF
TRBJ2-3,-,-,TRBV7-2,TGTGCCAGCAGCTTCAGACTACCTAGCACAGATACGCAGTATTTT,CASSFRLPSTDTQYF
TRBJ2-3,-,-,TRBV20-1,TGCAGTGCTAGACTAGCGCCAGATACGCAGTATTTT,CSARLAPDTQYF
TRBJ2-7,-,many,TRBV14,TGTGCCAGCAGCCACGGCTACGAGCAGTACTTC,CASSHGYEQYF
TRBJ2-1,-,-,TRBV3-1,TGTGCCAGCAGCGGGGGGACCTGGACGGGCAATGAGCAGTTCTTC,CASSGGTWTGNEQFF
TRBJ2-5,-,many,TRBV12-3/TRBV12-4,TGTGCCAGCAGTTTAATAGGCAGTAAAGAGACCCAGTACTTC,CASSLIGSKETQYF
TRBJ1-5,-,few,TRBV6-1,TGTGCCAGCAGAACAGGTAATAGCAATCAGCCCCAGCATTTT,CASRTGNSNQPQHF
TRBJ2-2,-,many,TRBV9,TGTGCCAGTACGGACAGATTGGGTCTCACCGGGGAGCTGTTTTTT,CASTDRLGLTGELFF
TRBJ1-4,TRBD1,-,TRBV4-2,TGTGCCAGCAGCCAAGTTTCCCCAGGGGGGCGTGAAAAACTGTTTTTT,CASSQVSPGGREKLFF
TRBJ2-5,TRBD1,few,TRBV2,TGTGCCAGCTCCGGGACAGGGTACCAAGAGACCCAGTACTTC,CASSGTGYQETQYF
TRBJ1-1,-,-,TRBV20-1,TGCAGGCTCCACGGGCCGAACACTGAAGCTTTCTTT,CRLHGPNTEAFF
TRBJ2-3,TRBD2,-,TRBV11-2,TGTGCCAGCAGCTTCAGCGGGGGGGCTACAGATACGCAGTATTTT,CASSFSGGATDTQYF
TRBJ1-5,-,-,TRBV6-5,TGTGCCAGCCGTTCGGTAGTGGGAAGCAATCAGCCCCAGCATTTT,CASRSVVGSNQPQHF
TRBJ2-7,TRBD2,-,TRBV30,TGTGCCTGGCAGGACGGGACTAGCGGGAGAGCCGAGCAGTACTTC,CAWQDGTSGRAEQYF
TRBJ2-1,-,many,TRBV29-1,TGCAGCGTTGAACCCTACAATGAGCAGTTCTTC,CSVEPYNEQFF
TRBJ2-1,-,-,TRBV20-1,TGCAGTGCCCTAGGGAGTCCCAACAATGAGCAGTTCTTC,CSALGSPNNEQFF
TRBJ2-1,-,-,TRBV27,TGTGCCACCGCGACCCCACCGGAGCAGTTCTTC,CATATPPEQFF
TRBJ2-5,-,few,TRBV29-1,TGCAGCGTTCTGGACTACCAAGAGACCCAGTACTTC,CSVLDYQETQYF
TRBJ2-2,TRBD2,-,TRBV12-3/TRBV12-4,TGTGCCAGCAGTGTAGCGGGGGGTATCGGGGAGCTGTTTTTT,CASSVAGGIGELFF
TRBJ2-1,TRBD1,many,TRBV12-3/TRBV12-4,TGTGCCAGCAGTCCGGACAGGGCCTTCACCTACAATGAGCAGTTCTTC,CASSPDRAFTYNEQFF
TRBJ2-2,TRBD2,-,TRBV7-7,TGTGCCAGCAGCTTAAGGCGGGGGGTCGGGGAGCTGTTTTTT,CASSLRRGVGELFF
TRBJ2-5,-,many,TRBV12-3/TRBV12-4,TGTGCCAGCAGTCCTCGTCTAGGCCTGTCCGGGGTCGGCCAGTACTTC,CASSPRLGLSGVGQYF
TRBJ1-1,-,few,TRBV2,TGTGCCAGCAGAGCGGGCACGAGTAACACTGAAGCTTTCTTT,CASRAGTSNTEAFF
TRBJ2-3,TRBD1,-,TRBV5-1,TGCGCCAGCAGCTGGACAGGGGGCCCGCCAGATACGCAGTATTTT,CASSWTGGPPDTQYF
TRBJ2-7,-,-,TRBV29-1,TGCAGCGTTCTCCGGACAGAAGCCTACGAGCAGTACTTC,CSVLRTEAYEQYF
TRBJ1-4,TRBD1,-,TRBV30,TGTGCCTGGGGACAGGGGAAGAATGAAAAACTGTTTTTT,CAWGQGKNEKLFF
TRBJ1-2,-,-,TRBV2,TGTGCCAGCAGGGAATCCACTTATGGCTACACCTTC,CASRESTYGYTF
TRBJ1-1,-,-,TRBV7-4,TGTGCCAGCAGCCGAAACGACAGGACCCGAGCTGAAGCTTTCTTT,CASSRNDRTRAEAFF